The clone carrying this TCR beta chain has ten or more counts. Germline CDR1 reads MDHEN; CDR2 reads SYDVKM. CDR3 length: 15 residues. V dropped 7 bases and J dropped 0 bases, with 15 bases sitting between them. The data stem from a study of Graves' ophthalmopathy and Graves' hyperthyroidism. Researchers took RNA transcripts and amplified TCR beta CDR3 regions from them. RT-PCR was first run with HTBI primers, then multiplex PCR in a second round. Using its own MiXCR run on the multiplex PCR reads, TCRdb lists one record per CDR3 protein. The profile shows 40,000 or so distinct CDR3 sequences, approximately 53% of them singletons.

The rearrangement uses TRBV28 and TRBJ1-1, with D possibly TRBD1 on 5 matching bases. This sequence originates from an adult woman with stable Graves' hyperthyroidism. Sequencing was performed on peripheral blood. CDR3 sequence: CASTLGSGLNTEAFF. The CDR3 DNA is TGTGCCAGCACCCTTGGGTCGGGGCTGAACACTGAAGCTTTCTTT.